Reported below is one T cell receptor (beta chain). Sequencing was performed with immunoSEQ multiplex PCR; in TCRdb, only in-frame clones are kept and a portion is missing. Of under 95,000 clones in the sample, roughly 92% were seen once. The source of the sample is a study of OX40 agonist ivuxolimab in advanced cancers. Per germline, CDR1 MGHDK and CDR2 SYGVNS. The CDR3 length is 13 residues. V was trimmed by 2 bases and J by 7 bases, leaving 11 bases between them. This receptor was taken from an adult with an advanced solid tumor such as melanoma, head and neck, liver or kidney cancer. This material consisted of CD4+ or CD8+ T cells sorted from blood, taken in a trial of the OX40 agonist ivuxolimab. J is TRBJ1-1 and V is TRBV25-1, with D possibly being TRBD1 (5 bases). CDR3 protein: CASSEQGDHEAFF. CDR3 DNA sequence: TGTGCCAGCAGTGAACAGGGAGACCATGAAGCTTTCTTT.